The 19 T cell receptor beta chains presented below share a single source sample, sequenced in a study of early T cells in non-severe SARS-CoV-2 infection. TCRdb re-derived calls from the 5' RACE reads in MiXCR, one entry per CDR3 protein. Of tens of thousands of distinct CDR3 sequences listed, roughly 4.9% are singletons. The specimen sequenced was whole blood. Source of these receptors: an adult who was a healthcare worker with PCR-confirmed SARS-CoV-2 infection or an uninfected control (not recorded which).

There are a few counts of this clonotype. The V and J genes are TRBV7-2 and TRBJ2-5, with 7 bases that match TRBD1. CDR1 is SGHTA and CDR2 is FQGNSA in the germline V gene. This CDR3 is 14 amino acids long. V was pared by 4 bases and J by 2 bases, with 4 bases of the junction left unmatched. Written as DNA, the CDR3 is TGTGCCAGCAGCTCTGGACAGGTGCAAGAGACCCAGTACTTC. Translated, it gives CASSSGQVQETQYF.

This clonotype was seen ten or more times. The CDR3: CASSPTGTDYEQYF. CDR3 nucleotides: TGTGCCAGTAGTCCGACCGGGACGGACTACGAGCAGTACTTC. The V gene is TRBV19, the J gene TRBJ2-7; the D gene could be TRBD1 or TRBD2 (5 bases each). This CDR3 is 14 amino acids long. Germline lookup yields CDR1 LNHDA and CDR2 SQIVND (reference sequence). The ends were cut back, 5 bases at V and 3 bases at J, with 14 bases in the middle.

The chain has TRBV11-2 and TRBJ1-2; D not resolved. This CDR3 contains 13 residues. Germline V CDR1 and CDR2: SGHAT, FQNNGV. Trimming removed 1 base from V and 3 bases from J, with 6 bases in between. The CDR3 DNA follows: TGTGCCAGCAGCTTAGGAGTTTACTATGGCTACACCTTC. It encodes CASSLGVYYGYTF.

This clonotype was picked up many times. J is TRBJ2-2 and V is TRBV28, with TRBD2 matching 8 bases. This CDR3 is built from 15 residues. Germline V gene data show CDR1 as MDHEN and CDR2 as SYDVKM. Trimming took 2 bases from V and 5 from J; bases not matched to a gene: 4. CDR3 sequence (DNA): TGTGCCAGCAGTTTAGACGGGAGGGTAACCGGGGAGCTGTTTTTT. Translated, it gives CASSLDGRVTGELFF.

The CDR3 reads CASSQGLAASYEQYF. The CDR3 DNA reads TGTGCCAGCAGCCAGGGACTAGCGGCCTCCTACGAGCAGTACTTC. The chain uses TRBV7-8 and TRBJ2-7; 11 positions match TRBD2. From germline, CDR1 is SGHVS and CDR2 FQNEAQ. Losses at the gene ends were 5 bases for V and 0 bases for J; bases not matched to a gene: 3. The CDR3 contains 15 residues.

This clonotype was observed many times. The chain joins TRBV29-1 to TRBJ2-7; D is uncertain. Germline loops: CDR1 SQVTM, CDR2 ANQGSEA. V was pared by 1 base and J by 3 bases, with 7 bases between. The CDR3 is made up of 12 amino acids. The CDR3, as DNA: TGCAGCGTTGAAGTCCCGGGCTACGAGCAGTACTTC. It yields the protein CSVEVPGYEQYF.

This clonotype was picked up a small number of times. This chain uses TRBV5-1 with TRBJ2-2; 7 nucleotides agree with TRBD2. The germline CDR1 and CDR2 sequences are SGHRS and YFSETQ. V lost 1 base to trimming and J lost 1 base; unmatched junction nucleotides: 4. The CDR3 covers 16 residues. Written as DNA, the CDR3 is TGCGCCAGCAGCTTGCGTCCTAGCGGGAACACCGGGGAGCTGTTTTTT. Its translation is CASSLRPSGNTGELFF.

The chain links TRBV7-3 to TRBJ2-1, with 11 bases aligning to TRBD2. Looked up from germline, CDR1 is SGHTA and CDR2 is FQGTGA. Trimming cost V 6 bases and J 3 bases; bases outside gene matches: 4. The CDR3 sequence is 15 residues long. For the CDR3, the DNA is TGTGCCAGCAGTTTGACTAGCGGGAACTACAATGAGCAGTTCTTC. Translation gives CASSLTSGNYNEQFF.

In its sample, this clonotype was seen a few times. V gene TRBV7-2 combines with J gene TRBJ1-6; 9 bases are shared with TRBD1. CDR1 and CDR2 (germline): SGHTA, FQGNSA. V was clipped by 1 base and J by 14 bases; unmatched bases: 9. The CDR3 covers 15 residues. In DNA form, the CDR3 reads TGTGCCAGCAGCTTAGGGGGGACAGGGTCGAGGTCCCTCCACTTT. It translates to CASSLGGTGSRSLHF.

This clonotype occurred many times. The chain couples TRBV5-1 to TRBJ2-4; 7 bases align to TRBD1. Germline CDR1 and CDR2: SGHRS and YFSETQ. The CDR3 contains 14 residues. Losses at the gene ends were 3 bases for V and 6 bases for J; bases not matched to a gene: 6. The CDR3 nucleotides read TGCGCCAGCAGCTCACAGGGGTCCGGAAACATTCAGTACTTC. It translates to CASSSQGSGNIQYF.

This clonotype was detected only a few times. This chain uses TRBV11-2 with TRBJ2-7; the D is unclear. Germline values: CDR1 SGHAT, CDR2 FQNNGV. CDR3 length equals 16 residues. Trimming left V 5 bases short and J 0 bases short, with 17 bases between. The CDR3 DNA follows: TGTGCCAGCAGCCATCCTATGAGAACAAGCTCCTACGAGCAGTACTTC. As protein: CASSHPMRTSSYEQYF. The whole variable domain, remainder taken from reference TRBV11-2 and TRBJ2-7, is EAGVAQSPRYKIIEKRQSVAFWCNPISGHATLYWYQQILGQGPKLLIQFQNNGVVDDSQLPKDRFSAERLKGVDSTLKIQPAKLEDSAVYLCASSHPMRTSSYEQYFGPGTRLTVT.

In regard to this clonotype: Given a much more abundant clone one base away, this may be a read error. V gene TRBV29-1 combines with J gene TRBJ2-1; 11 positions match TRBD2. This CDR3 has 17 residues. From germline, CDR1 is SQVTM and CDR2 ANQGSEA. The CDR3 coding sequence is TGCAGCGTTGAAGGGATCTTTACTAGCGGGAGTCTCGGTGAGCAGTGCTTC. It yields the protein CSVEGIFTSGSLGEQCF.

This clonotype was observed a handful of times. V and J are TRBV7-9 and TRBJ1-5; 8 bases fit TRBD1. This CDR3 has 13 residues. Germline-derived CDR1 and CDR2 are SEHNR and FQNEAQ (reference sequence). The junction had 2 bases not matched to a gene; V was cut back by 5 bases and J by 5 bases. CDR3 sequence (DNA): TGTGCCAGCAGCGCGACAGGGGATCAGCCCCAGCATTTT. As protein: CASSATGDQPQHF.

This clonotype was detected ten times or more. The CDR3 DNA reads as TGTGCCAGCAGCTTAGGACATCCAGGCGAGCAGTTCTTC. Amino acid sequence: CASSLGHPGEQFF. This rearrangement joins TRBV7-3 to TRBJ2-1; possible D gene TRBD1, 5 bases. V lost 2 bases and J 10 bases, leaving 12 bases between the germline ends. The CDR3 spans 13 residues. Germline assignment: CDR1 SGHTA and CDR2 FQGTGA.

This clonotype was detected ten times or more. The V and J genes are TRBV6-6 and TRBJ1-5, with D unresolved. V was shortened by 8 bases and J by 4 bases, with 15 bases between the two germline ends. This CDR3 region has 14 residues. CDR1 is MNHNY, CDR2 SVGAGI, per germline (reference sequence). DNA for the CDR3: TGTGCCAGCGATTACGGTGCCGGTAATCAGCCCCAGCATTTT. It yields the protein CASDYGAGNQPQHF.

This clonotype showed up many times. CDR3 protein: CASSNLDYGYTF. CDR3 DNA sequence: TGTGCCAGCAGTAACTTAGACTATGGCTACACCTTC. V usage is TRBV12-3 or TRBV12-4 and J usage is TRBJ1-2; D uncertain. V lost 5 bases, J lost 3 bases, and 7 bases lay in between. This CDR3 is 12 amino acids long.

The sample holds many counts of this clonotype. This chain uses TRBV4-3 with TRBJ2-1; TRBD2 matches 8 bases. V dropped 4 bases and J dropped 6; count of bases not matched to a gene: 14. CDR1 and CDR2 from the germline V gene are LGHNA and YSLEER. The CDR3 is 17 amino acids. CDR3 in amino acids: CASSPDPPGAGGNEQFF. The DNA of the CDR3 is TGCGCCAGCAGCCCGGACCCTCCCGGGGCGGGGGGCAATGAGCAGTTCTTC.

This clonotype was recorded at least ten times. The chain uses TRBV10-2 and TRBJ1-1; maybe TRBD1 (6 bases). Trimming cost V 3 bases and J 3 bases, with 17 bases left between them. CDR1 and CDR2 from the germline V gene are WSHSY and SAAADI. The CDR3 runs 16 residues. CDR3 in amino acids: CASSDRGGSRDTEAFF. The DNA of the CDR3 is TGCGCCAGCAGTGACAGGGGAGGTAGTCGTGACACTGAAGCTTTCTTT.

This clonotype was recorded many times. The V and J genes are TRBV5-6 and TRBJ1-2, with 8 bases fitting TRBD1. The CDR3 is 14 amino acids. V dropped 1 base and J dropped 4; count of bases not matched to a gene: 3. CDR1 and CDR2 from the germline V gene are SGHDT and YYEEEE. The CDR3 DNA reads TGTGCCAGCAGCTTGCAGGGGGCGAGCTATGGCTACACCTTC. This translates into CASSLQGASYGYTF.